A selection of T cell receptor beta chains follows, all from one sample in a study of T cells in Graves' hyperthyroidism and ophthalmopathy. TCRdb itself ran the multiplex PCR reads through MiXCR, one entry per CDR3 protein. The sample records fewer than 650,000 distinct CDR3 sequences, around 14% being singletons. The sequenced sample was blood. The receptors come from a woman aged 30 to 39 with Graves' hyperthyroidism that later progressed to Graves' ophthalmopathy. The CDR3 runs from the conserved cysteine through the conserved F or W. The D gene is left open where the match is weak. Clone size is given for some rows only: seen once, a few or many times, or a class if the clone is expanded.

D gene: TRBD1; J gene: TRBJ1-2; V gene: TRBV6-6; clone size: many; CDR3 DNA: TGTGCCAGCAGTTACTCCACCGGGACAGAAGGCTACACCTTC; CDR3 protein: CASSYSTGTEGYTF
D gene: NA; J gene: TRBJ1-2; V gene: TRBV28; clone size: many; CDR3 DNA: TGTGCCAGCAGTTCCCCCGTTGGGCGCAGCGGCTACACCTTC; CDR3 protein: CASSSPVGRSGYTF
D gene: NA; J gene: TRBJ2-7; V gene: TRBV6-5; clone size: many; CDR3 DNA: TGTGCCAGCAGTTACTCGCTTGATCTAAGATTTTCCTACGAGCAGTACTTC; CDR3 protein: CASSYSLDLRFSYEQYF
D gene: TRBD1; J gene: TRBJ1-1; V gene: TRBV7-3; clone size: many; CDR3 DNA: TGTGCCAGCAGCTCCACAGGGGTTACTGAAGCTTTCTTT; CDR3 protein: CASSSTGVTEAFF
D gene: NA; J gene: TRBJ1-5; V gene: TRBV6-1; clone size: few; CDR3 DNA: TGTGCCAGCAGTAGGATAAATCAGCCCCAGCATTTT; CDR3 protein: CASSRINQPQHF
D gene: NA; J gene: TRBJ2-7; V gene: TRBV15; clone size: NA; CDR3 DNA: TGTGCCACCAGCCCGGGTCTATCCTACGAGCAGTACTTC; CDR3 protein: CATSPGLSYEQYF
D gene: TRBD2; J gene: TRBJ2-3; V gene: TRBV24-1; clone size: few; CDR3 DNA: TGTGCCACCAGTGATAAGATAGCGGGAGGGAGGCCAGATACGCAGTATTTT; CDR3 protein: CATSDKIAGGRPDTQYF
D gene: NA; J gene: TRBJ1-2; V gene: TRBV7-9; clone size: NA; CDR3 DNA: TGTGCCAGCAGCCCGAGCTTCCTAAACCGACGGGAAGAAGGACGTGGCTACACCTTC; CDR3 protein: CASSPSFLNRREEGRGYTF
D gene: NA; J gene: TRBJ2-5; V gene: TRBV30; clone size: NA; CDR3 DNA: TGTGCCTGGAGCTCTGGGCCGGGGGAGACCCAGTACTTC; CDR3 protein: CAWSSGPGETQYF
D gene: NA; J gene: TRBJ2-3; V gene: TRBV27; clone size: many; CDR3 DNA: TGTGCCAGCAGATATGGGGCAGATACGCAGTATTTT; CDR3 protein: CASRYGADTQYF
D gene: TRBD1; J gene: TRBJ2-1; V gene: TRBV18; clone size: few; CDR3 DNA: TGTGCCAGCTCACTTGGACAGGGGCAAAGCAATGAGCAGTTCTTC; CDR3 protein: CASSLGQGQSNEQFF
D gene: NA; J gene: TRBJ2-5; V gene: TRBV7-2; clone size: NA; CDR3 DNA: TGTGCCAGCAGCTTTTACATAGAAGAGACCCAGTACTTC; CDR3 protein: CASSFYIEETQYF
D gene: TRBD2; J gene: TRBJ2-5; V gene: TRBV29-1; clone size: many; CDR3 DNA: TGCAGCGTTGACGGCCCTAACCCAACCCGGGGGGTTGCAGAGACCCAGTACTTC; CDR3 protein: CSVDGPNPTRGVAETQYF
D gene: NA; J gene: TRBJ2-2; V gene: TRBV4-2; clone size: NA; CDR3 DNA: TGTGCCAGCAGCCATATGGGACAGAACACCGGGGAGCTGTTTTTT; CDR3 protein: CASSHMGQNTGELFF
D gene: NA; J gene: TRBJ1-2; V gene: TRBV24-1; clone size: few; CDR3 DNA: TGTGCCACCAGTGACCCAGGACGTATCTATGGCTACACCTTC; CDR3 protein: CATSDPGRIYGYTF
D gene: TRBD2; J gene: TRBJ2-1; V gene: TRBV12-3/TRBV12-4; clone size: many; CDR3 DNA: TGTGCCAGCGGAGCTAGCGGGAGCGTCTACAATGAGCAGTTCTTC; CDR3 protein: CASGASGSVYNEQFF
D gene: NA; J gene: TRBJ1-4; V gene: TRBV3-1; clone size: many; CDR3 DNA: TGTGCCAGCAGCCCTAATAGTGAAAAACTGTTTTTT; CDR3 protein: CASSPNSEKLFF
D gene: NA; J gene: TRBJ1-5; V gene: TRBV6-5; clone size: NA; CDR3 DNA: TGTGCCAGCAGTTACTCGATAGAGGGGAATCAGCCCCAGCATTTT; CDR3 protein: CASSYSIEGNQPQHF
D gene: NA; J gene: TRBJ1-5; V gene: TRBV27; clone size: once; CDR3 DNA: TGTGCCAGCAATTTAAGAGGCGGTCAGCCCCAGCATTTT; CDR3 protein: CASNLRGGQPQHF
D gene: NA; J gene: TRBJ1-1; V gene: TRBV6-1; clone size: few; CDR3 DNA: TGTGCCAGCACCCTTATGACTGAAGCTTTCTTT; CDR3 protein: CASTLMTEAFF
D gene: NA; J gene: TRBJ1-1; V gene: TRBV3-1; clone size: many; CDR3 DNA: TGTGCCAGCAGCCAAGCGGGAGTAAGGGGTCGAGGGACTGAAGCTTTCTTT; CDR3 protein: CASSQAGVRGRGTEAFF
D gene: NA; J gene: TRBJ2-2; V gene: TRBV19; clone size: few; CDR3 DNA: TGTGCCAGCGAACTAGATCCCGGGGAGCTGTTTTTT; CDR3 protein: CASELDPGELFF
D gene: NA; J gene: TRBJ2-4; V gene: TRBV5-1; clone size: many; CDR3 DNA: TGCGCCAGCAGCTTCGCAGGGGACAAAAACATTCAGTACTTC; CDR3 protein: CASSFAGDKNIQYF
D gene: NA; J gene: TRBJ2-7; V gene: TRBV28; clone size: many; CDR3 DNA: TGTGCCAGCAGTTCCCGGGGTCGAAACGACGAGCAGTACTTC; CDR3 protein: CASSSRGRNDEQYF
D gene: NA; J gene: TRBJ1-2; V gene: TRBV11-2; clone size: many; CDR3 DNA: TGTGCCAGCAGCCGGAGGGCAGGGGTCGGCTACACCTTC; CDR3 protein: CASSRRAGVGYTF
D gene: NA; J gene: TRBJ1-5; V gene: TRBV7-9; clone size: few; CDR3 DNA: TGTGCCAGCAGCTTATACGGGAATCAGCCCCAGCATTTT; CDR3 protein: CASSLYGNQPQHF
D gene: NA; J gene: TRBJ1-1; V gene: TRBV6-5; clone size: few; CDR3 DNA: TGTGCCAGCAGTACTCTAACAGAGAACACTGAAGCTTTCTTT; CDR3 protein: CASSTLTENTEAFF
D gene: NA; J gene: TRBJ2-3; V gene: TRBV5-1; clone size: many; CDR3 DNA: TGCGCCAGCAGCTTTTTCCCCAGGGAGCCAGATACGCAGTATTTT; CDR3 protein: CASSFFPREPDTQYF
D gene: NA; J gene: TRBJ1-5; V gene: TRBV28; clone size: many; CDR3 DNA: TGTGCCACCTTCGACCTGACGGCAAGCAATCAGCCCCAGCATTTT; CDR3 protein: CATFDLTASNQPQHF
D gene: NA; J gene: TRBJ2-2; V gene: TRBV6-5; clone size: many; CDR3 DNA: TGTGCCAGCAGTTACTCGTGGAGTTACACCGGGGAGCTGTTTTTT; CDR3 protein: CASSYSWSYTGELFF
D gene: NA; J gene: TRBJ2-7; V gene: TRBV2; clone size: many; CDR3 DNA: TGTGCCAGCAGTCGGGACCTAAGCTCCTACGAGCAGTACTTC; CDR3 protein: CASSRDLSSYEQYF
D gene: NA; J gene: TRBJ2-7; V gene: TRBV11-3; clone size: few; CDR3 DNA: TGTGCCAGCAGCTTAGAGGGATACTCCTACGAGCAGTACTTC; CDR3 protein: CASSLEGYSYEQYF
D gene: NA; J gene: TRBJ1-4; V gene: TRBV3-1; clone size: few; CDR3 DNA: TGTGCCAGCAGCCAAGTGGAGTTTAATGAAAAACTGTTTTTT; CDR3 protein: CASSQVEFNEKLFF
D gene: TRBD1; J gene: TRBJ1-2; V gene: TRBV7-2; clone size: many; CDR3 DNA: TGTGCCAGCAGCACCAGACAGGGGGTATATGGCTACACCTTC; CDR3 protein: CASSTRQGVYGYTF
D gene: NA; J gene: TRBJ2-1; V gene: TRBV7-7; clone size: few; CDR3 DNA: TGTGCTAGCAGCTTAGGGCTATTAGATGAGCAGTTCTTC; CDR3 protein: CASSLGLLDEQFF
D gene: NA; J gene: TRBJ2-1; V gene: TRBV29-1; clone size: NA; CDR3 DNA: TGCAGCGTTGCTCCGGGAGTGGCGGACAATGAGCAGTTCTTC; CDR3 protein: CSVAPGVADNEQFF